This T cell receptor beta chain emerged from a study of OX40 agonist ivuxolimab in advanced cancers. This table comes from immunoSEQ multiplex PCR, and its TCRdb copy is limited to in-frame clones, with some not included. The data hold some 50,000 clones, with 83% observed a single time. Germline V gene lookup returns CDR1 KGHSH and CDR2 LQKENI. There are 14 residues in the CDR3. The V end lost 3 bases, the J end lost 5 bases, and 14 bases lay between the germline ends. This clone was found once. The rearrangement links TRBV18 to TRBJ2-7; possible D gene TRBD1, 6 bases. The sequenced sample was CD4+ or CD8+ T cells sorted from blood, obtained in a trial of the OX40 agonist ivuxolimab. The receptor comes from an adult with an advanced solid tumor such as melanoma, head and neck, liver or kidney cancer. As DNA, the CDR3 is TGTGCCAGCTCACCTCCCGACAGGACCCACGAGCAGTACTTC. Its translation: CASSPPDRTHEQYF.